This T cell receptor beta chain originates from a study of blood T cell repertoires in COVID-19. Study information: Both acute and convalescent COVID-19 samples were obtained from the United States, Italy and Spain. Sample material is recorded as cDNA or gDNA derived from T cells, B-cell-depleted T cells, or PBMCs.

In the original processing: Scientists estimated how many nucleated cells there were by amplifying reference gene primers. The data were produced by immunoSEQ multiplex PCR, yet TCRdb's version contains in-frame clones alone and is incomplete. V and J calls plus clone size are reproduced from that table; the DNA served to infer D and trimming. The table shows some 180,000 clones, with 90% occurring only once. This clone was recorded only once. Per the germline V gene, CDR1 is MNHNS and CDR2 is SASEGT. V lost 2 bases, J lost 3 bases, and 2 bases stayed unmatched. The CDR3 runs 16 residues. The TCR originated in a man aged 50-60 years with acute or convalescent COVID-19. The sequenced sample consisted of peripheral blood. This chain joins TRBV6-1 and TRBJ2-1; 12 nucleotides align to TRBD2. CDR3 DNA sequence: TGTGCCAGCAGTGAACAACTAGCGGGGGGCTACAATGAGCAGTTCTTC. Its protein is CASSEQLAGGYNEQFF.